These T cell receptor beta chains were read from a single sample in a study of T cells in Graves' hyperthyroidism and ophthalmopathy. Each CDR3 protein gets one entry after TCRdb re-called the multiplex PCR reads with MiXCR. The table has around 240,000 distinct CDR3 sequences, over 15% seen once. Sequenced sample: blood. The receptor source for this set is a woman between 18 and 29 years old with Graves' ophthalmopathy. CDR3s include the opening cysteine and the closing phenylalanine or tryptophan. D genes are given only for firm matches. Each size is how often the clone was seen (once, few, many) or a class if it is expanded.

j_gene: TRBJ1-3
abundance: many
v_gene: TRBV6-2/TRBV6-3
len: 15
d_gene: .
CDR3aa: CASTSLGPGGNTIYF
CDR3nt: TGTGCCAGCACCTCCCTCGGCCCCGGTGGAAACACCATATATTTT

j_gene: TRBJ1-5
abundance: few
v_gene: TRBV28
len: 18
d_gene: TRBD1
CDR3aa: CASSLGPRTGGSRQPQHF
CDR3nt: TGTGCCAGCAGTTTGGGACCCCGGACAGGGGGAAGTCGGCAGCCCCAGCATTTT

j_gene: TRBJ2-1
abundance: many
v_gene: TRBV7-9
len: 14
d_gene: TRBD1
CDR3aa: CASSLDRGPRGQFF
CDR3nt: TGTGCCAGCAGCTTAGACAGGGGGCCTCGCGGGCAGTTCTTC

j_gene: TRBJ2-1
abundance: many
v_gene: TRBV5-1
len: 15
d_gene: .
CDR3aa: CASSFSARSYNEQFF
CDR3nt: TGCGCCAGCAGCTTTTCAGCGCGTTCCTACAATGAGCAGTTCTTC

j_gene: TRBJ1-5
abundance: many
v_gene: TRBV28
len: 15
d_gene: .
CDR3aa: CASSLGDASNQPQHF
CDR3nt: TGTGCCAGCAGTTTGGGGGATGCGAGCAATCAGCCCCAGCATTTT

j_gene: TRBJ1-6
abundance: many
v_gene: TRBV19
len: 14
d_gene: .
CDR3aa: CASSTGRHNSPLHF
CDR3nt: TGTGCCAGTAGTACGGGACGGCATAATTCACCCCTCCACTTT

j_gene: TRBJ1-1
abundance: many
v_gene: TRBV10-2
len: 13
d_gene: .
CDR3aa: CASKDRQGTEAFF
CDR3nt: TGCGCCAGTAAGGACAGACAAGGGACTGAAGCTTTCTTT

j_gene: TRBJ2-2
abundance: many
v_gene: TRBV9
len: 15
d_gene: TRBD1
CDR3aa: CASSVGTGNTGELFF
CDR3nt: TGTGCCAGCAGCGTCGGGACAGGGAACACCGGGGAGCTGTTTTTT

j_gene: TRBJ2-2
abundance: many
v_gene: TRBV7-2
len: 14
d_gene: .
CDR3aa: CAMASAGNTGELFF
CDR3nt: TGTGCCATGGCTAGCGCCGGAAACACCGGGGAGCTGTTTTTT

j_gene: TRBJ1-2
abundance: many
v_gene: TRBV20-1
len: 13
d_gene: .
CDR3aa: CSAPKDRNYGYTF
CDR3nt: TGCAGTGCTCCCAAAGACAGGAACTATGGCTACACCTTC

j_gene: TRBJ2-5
abundance: many
v_gene: TRBV2
len: 16
d_gene: .
CDR3aa: CASRGQGGGAGETQYF
CDR3nt: TGTGCCAGCAGGGGCCAAGGGGGAGGGGCGGGAGAGACCCAGTACTTC

j_gene: TRBJ2-7
abundance: many
v_gene: TRBV11-2
len: 14
d_gene: .
CDR3aa: CASTNARATGEQYF
CDR3nt: TGTGCCAGCACAAACGCCCGGGCAACCGGCGAGCAGTACTTC

j_gene: TRBJ2-7
abundance: many
v_gene: TRBV7-9
len: 16
d_gene: TRBD2
CDR3aa: CASSPELERDHYEQYF
CDR3nt: TGTGCCAGCAGCCCTGAGTTGGAGCGGGACCACTACGAGCAGTACTTC

j_gene: TRBJ1-4
abundance: many
v_gene: TRBV3-1
len: 14
d_gene: .
CDR3aa: CASSLGLANEKLFF
CDR3nt: TGTGCCAGCAGCCTAGGATTAGCTAATGAAAAACTGTTTTTT

j_gene: TRBJ2-7
abundance: many
v_gene: TRBV20-1
len: 14
d_gene: TRBD2
CDR3aa: CSARQLAGAYEQYF
CDR3nt: TGCAGTGCTAGGCAACTAGCGGGGGCCTACGAGCAGTACTTC

j_gene: TRBJ2-3
abundance: many
v_gene: TRBV7-3
len: 17
d_gene: .
CDR3aa: CASRNKTPRGGTDTQYF
CDR3nt: TGTGCCAGCAGAAACAAGACGCCAAGGGGAGGCACAGATACGCAGTATTTT

j_gene: TRBJ2-1
abundance: many
v_gene: TRBV12-3/TRBV12-4
len: 12
d_gene: TRBD2
CDR3aa: CATTGWSGTQFF
CDR3nt: TGTGCCACCACGGGGTGGAGCGGGACGCAGTTCTTC

j_gene: TRBJ2-1
abundance: many
v_gene: TRBV7-8
len: 18
d_gene: TRBD2
CDR3aa: CASSLVPTSESSYNEQFF
CDR3nt: TGTGCCAGCAGCTTAGTACCGACTAGCGAAAGCTCCTACAATGAGCAGTTCTTC

j_gene: TRBJ1-1
abundance: many
v_gene: TRBV28
len: 15
d_gene: .
CDR3aa: CASSNTFAGYTEAFF
CDR3nt: TGTGCCAGCAGTAATACCTTCGCAGGGTACACTGAAGCTTTCTTT

j_gene: TRBJ1-5
abundance: many
v_gene: TRBV28
len: 14
d_gene: TRBD1
CDR3aa: CASTITGGKKPQHF
CDR3nt: TGTGCCAGCACCATCACAGGGGGGAAGAAGCCCCAGCATTTT